This note documents a single T cell receptor beta chain sequence. Self-reported history from a screening survey and questionnaire set each donor's cohort. Recovery meant two consecutive negative NP/OP PCR tests, professional clearance, or resolved symptoms. This sample stems from a study of blood T cell repertoires in COVID-19. In the study's own analysis: Cell counts per sample came from amplifying reference gene primers. Assay: immunoSEQ multiplex PCR; the TCRdb copy retains only in-frame clones and omits some. That table supplies the V and J calls and clone size; D and trimming were determined from the DNA. The table shows a few hundred thousand clones, with 70% to 90% occurring only once. V shed 6 bases, J shed 2 bases, and the junction held 15 bases outside the gene matches. Germline CDR1 SEHNR, CDR2 FQNEAQ (reference sequence). The CDR3 extends over 18 amino acids.

V gene TRBV7-9 combines with J gene TRBJ2-3, with 9 nucleotides matching TRBD2. Sequencing was performed on PBMCs or T cells enriched from blood (not recorded which). The TCR originated in a man aged 30 to 45 who had recovered from COVID-19. Here the CDR3 DNA reads TGTGCCAGCAGTAAAAATCCGGGACTAGCTGCACTCACAGATACGCAGTATTTT. Translation gives CASSKNPGLAALTDTQYF.